There are a few counts of the clone carrying this T cell receptor beta chain. This sample was taken from a study of T cell changes during pregnancy in multiple sclerosis. Here immunoSEQ multiplex PCR was the method, and the copy in TCRdb shows in-frame clones only, minus some. The sample has approximately 90,000 clones, under 95% seen once. This receptor was obtained from a female donor with multiple sclerosis, enrolled in a pregnancy study. The source material was peripheral blood, sampled before pregnancy.

The CDR3 nucleotides read TGTGCCAGCAGCAGAACAGGGGGCTATGGCTACACCTTC. Translating it yields CASSRTGGYGYTF. The chain is built from TRBV7-9 and TRBJ1-2; 8 bases are shared with TRBD1. Trimming removed 5 bases from V and 4 bases from J; junction bases left unmatched: 3. This CDR3 spans 13 amino acids. Germline lookup yields CDR1 SEHNR and CDR2 FQNEAQ (reference sequence).